A selection of T cell receptor beta chains follows, all from one sample in a study of early T cells in non-severe SARS-CoV-2 infection. In TCRdb, the 5' RACE reads were re-called with MiXCR into one record per CDR3 protein. The sample carries roughly 80,000 distinct CDR3 sequences, roughly 10% recorded once. The sample was whole blood, taken at baseline. The receptors come from an adult who was a healthcare worker with PCR-confirmed SARS-CoV-2 infection or an uninfected control (not recorded which). Each CDR3 is given with its conserved first and last residue. D genes are given only for firm matches. The listing skips clone size in some rows; elsewhere it reads once, few, many or a size class.

D	V	J	length	size	CDR3	DNA
TRBD2	TRBV20-1	TRBJ2-5	16	-	CSARAFSGGPEETQYF	TGCAGTGCCAGAGCATTCAGCGGGGGGCCCGAAGAGACCCAGTACTTC
TRBD2	TRBV7-9	TRBJ2-2	16	many	CASSSTGTTNTGELFF	TGTGCCAGCAGCTCTACCGGGACTACGAACACCGGGGAGCTGTTTTTT
-	TRBV27	TRBJ1-6	18	many	CASSSVRAGAAYNSPLHF	TGTGCCAGCAGCTCGGTGAGGGCGGGGGCGGCCTATAATTCACCCCTCCACTTT
-	TRBV7-9	TRBJ1-6	16	few	CASSSPLQLYNSPLHF	TGTGCCAGCAGCTCGCCGTTGCAGCTCTATAATTCACCCCTCCACTTT
-	TRBV7-2	TRBJ1-3	13	few	CASSLTERNTIYF	TGTGCCAGCAGCTTAACAGAAAGAAACACCATATATTTT
TRBD2	TRBV6-6	TRBJ2-3	16	few	CASSLSGGAQVDTQYF	TGTGCCAGCAGCCTAAGCGGGGGGGCCCAGGTAGATACGCAGTATTTT
-	TRBV4-2	TRBJ2-7	15	-	CASSRSGTSSYEQYF	TGTGCCAGCAGCCGGAGCGGGACAAGCTCCTACGAGCAGTACTTC
TRBD1	TRBV5-4	TRBJ1-2	15	-	CASSLPTGDGYGYTF	TGTGCCAGCAGCTTGCCGACAGGGGACGGCTATGGCTACACCTTC
-	TRBV19	TRBJ1-5	12	-	CASSIPPGPQHF	TGTGCCAGTAGTATACCCCCAGGACCCCAGCATTTT
-	TRBV6-6	TRBJ1-6	16	many	CASRDQMGEGDSPLHF	TGTGCCAGCAGAGACCAGATGGGGGAAGGGGATTCACCCCTCCACTTT
-	TRBV14	TRBJ2-3	15	many	CASSPLRGGVDTQYF	TGTGCCAGCAGCCCATTGCGGGGAGGAGTTGATACGCAGTATTTT
-	TRBV14	TRBJ2-3	16	-	CASSPKLTPYTDTQYF	TGTGCCAGCAGCCCAAAATTGACACCTTACACAGATACGCAGTATTTT
-	TRBV7-9	TRBJ2-3	13	many	CASSLAGADTQYF	TGTGCCAGCAGCTTAGCGGGGGCAGATACGCAGTATTTT
-	TRBV7-6	TRBJ2-7	15	few	CASSPRRAGVYEQYF	TGTGCCAGCAGCCCAAGGAGGGCTGGGGTCTACGAGCAGTACTTC
-	TRBV12-3/TRBV12-4	TRBJ1-1	13	many	CASSRTMNTEAFF	TGTGCCAGCAGTCGGACCATGAACACTGAAGCTTTCTTT
-	TRBV28	TRBJ2-7	16	-	CASSFGRRVRDERQYF	TGTGCCAGCAGTTTTGGGCGCAGGGTAAGGGATGAGCGGCAGTACTTC
-	TRBV12-3/TRBV12-4	TRBJ2-1	14	few	CASSLHFPYNEQFF	TGTGCCAGCAGTTTACATTTCCCCTACAATGAGCAGTTCTTC
TRBD2	TRBV4-3	TRBJ2-2	16	-	CASSQLTSGATGELFF	TGCGCCAGCAGCCAACTGACTAGCGGGGCCACCGGGGAGCTGTTTTTT
-	TRBV28	TRBJ1-2	10	-	CASSPPGYTF	TGTGCCAGCAGTCCGCCGGGCTACACCTTC
-	TRBV30	TRBJ2-7	12	few	CAWGTAGYEQYF	TGTGCCTGGGGGACAGCGGGCTACGAGCAGTACTTC
-	TRBV11-2	TRBJ2-7	12	-	CASSLEGYEQYF	TGTGCCAGCAGCTTAGAGGGGTACGAGCAGTACTTC
-	TRBV7-2	TRBJ2-6	18	few	CASSPRNGRTSGANVLTF	TGTGCCAGCAGCCCTAGGAACGGACGGACCTCTGGGGCCAACGTCCTGACTTTC
-	TRBV5-5	TRBJ2-7	14	many	CASSLEWSSYEQYF	TGTGCCAGCAGCTTGGAGTGGAGCTCCTACGAGCAGTACTTC
-	TRBV14	TRBJ2-3	13	-	CASSQGGIDTQYF	TGTGCCAGCAGCCAAGGCGGGATCGATACGCAGTATTTT
TRBD1	TRBV28	TRBJ1-1	17	few	CASRNNRGLLMNTEAFF	TGTGCCAGCAGGAACAACAGGGGCTTACTCATGAACACTGAAGCTTTCTTT
-	TRBV6-1	TRBJ2-3	17	-	CASSERGGLSGTDTQYF	TGTGCCAGCAGTGAAAGGGGAGGACTCTCCGGCACAGATACGCAGTATTTT
TRBD1	TRBV7-9	TRBJ2-7	13	few	CASKGQGESEQYF	TGTGCCAGCAAGGGACAGGGGGAGAGCGAGCAGTACTTC
-	TRBV7-6	TRBJ2-2	15	few	CASSRGQTNTGELFF	TGTGCCAGCAGCCGCGGACAGACGAACACCGGGGAGCTGTTTTTT
-	TRBV3-1	TRBJ2-1	15	many	CASSQDPQIYNEQFF	TGTGCCAGCAGCCAAGATCCCCAGATATACAATGAGCAGTTCTTC
TRBD1	TRBV5-6	TRBJ2-6	20	few	CASSSPLDRVPLSGANVLTF	TGTGCCAGCAGCTCGCCTCTCGACAGGGTCCCCCTCTCTGGGGCCAACGTCCTGACTTTC
TRBD2	TRBV10-2	TRBJ2-3	15	-	CASSELAGSADTQYF	TGCGCCAGCAGTGAATTAGCGGGCAGCGCAGATACGCAGTATTTT
-	TRBV4-3	TRBJ1-2	17	few	CASSQETGGRGYYGYTF	TGCGCCAGCAGCCAAGAGACAGGAGGGAGGGGATATTATGGCTACACCTTC
-	TRBV20-1	TRBJ1-1	11	-	CSASVATEAFF	TGCAGTGCTAGCGTGGCCACTGAAGCTTTCTTT
-	TRBV5-6	TRBJ1-6	15	few	CASSVDSSEGSPLHF	TGTGCCAGCAGCGTGGACAGCTCGGAGGGTTCACCCCTCCACTTT
-	TRBV7-9	TRBJ1-2	15	few	CASSLVGPGMNGYTF	TGTGCCAGCAGCTTAGTGGGTCCAGGGATGAATGGCTACACCTTC
TRBD1	TRBV9	TRBJ2-3	15	few	CASSVVGQGTDTQYF	TGTGCCAGCAGCGTAGTGGGACAGGGGACAGATACGCAGTATTTT
TRBD1	TRBV20-1	TRBJ1-5	16	few	CSATRGGGLSNQPQHF	TGCAGTGCCACACGGGGAGGGGGCCTTAGCAATCAGCCCCAGCATTTT
-	TRBV5-1	TRBJ1-1	12	-	CASSLVGIEAFF	TGCGCCAGCAGCTTGGTTGGGATAGAAGCTTTCTTT
TRBD2	TRBV5-6	TRBJ2-3	20	few	CASSSPSGTSGGPVTDTQYF	TGTGCCAGCAGCTCCCCCTCCGGGACTAGCGGGGGGCCTGTCACAGATACGCAGTATTTT
-	TRBV29-1	TRBJ2-5	12	many	CSVGTNQETQYF	TGCAGCGTCGGGACAAACCAAGAGACCCAGTACTTC
TRBD1	TRBV6-5	TRBJ1-2	15	-	CASRPPGGTFYGYTF	TGTGCCAGCAGGCCTCCAGGGGGCACTTTTTATGGCTACACCTTC
-	TRBV28	TRBJ1-4	15	-	CASSTAGTTNEKLFF	TGTGCCAGCAGCACCGCGGGGACAACTAATGAAAAACTGTTTTTT
-	TRBV2	TRBJ1-2	11	-	CAFQGQDGYTF	TGTGCCTTTCAGGGGCAGGATGGCTACACCTTC
-	TRBV9	TRBJ1-4	13	many	CASSVNNEGKLFF	TGTGCCAGCAGCGTGAATAATGAAGGAAAACTGTTTTTT
-	TRBV10-3	TRBJ2-7	14	many	CAISPSTEAYEQYF	TGTGCCATCAGTCCCTCGACAGAAGCCTACGAGCAGTACTTC
-	TRBV5-6	TRBJ1-1	12	-	CASSIGQFEAFF	TGTGCCAGCAGCATCGGACAGTTTGAAGCTTTCTTT